These 26 T cell receptor beta chains originate from one sample sequenced in a study of shared clonotypes between healthy human individuals. Clones were read by immunoSEQ multiplex PCR, and TCRdb kept only the in-frame ones, dropping some. Of 2 million to 2.5 million clones in the sample, more than 80% were seen once. The sequenced sample was naive CD4+ T cells from PBMCs. Indicated subset: CD45RA+ positively selected. These receptors originate from a man aged 18 to 29 in good health. Some clones in this sample may be carry-over from other donors' samples.

The chain recombines TRBV7-9 with TRBJ2-5, with a possible D match to TRBD1 (5 bases). Germline V gene data show CDR1 as SEHNR and CDR2 as FQNEAQ (reference sequence). The V and J ends lost 7 bases and 2 bases respectively, with 14 bases between them. The CDR3 spans 14 residues. The CDR3 coding sequence is TGTGCCAGCACCCGGAAGGGGCCGCAAGAGACCCAGTACTTC. This codes for CASTRKGPQETQYF.

V is TRBV11-2 and J is TRBJ2-7; a weak D match, TRBD2 (6 bases). The CDR3 has 19 amino acids. V lost 5 bases, J lost 3 bases, and 29 bases lay in between. Germline-derived CDR1 and CDR2 are SGHAT and FQNNGV. CDR3 nucleotide sequence: TGTGCCAGCAGCCCGGGTCTCCTAGCGACGAGGGATTGGGACTACGAGCAGTACTTC. Translated: CASSPGLLATRDWDYEQYF. The variable domain in full, completed from reference TRBV11-2 and TRBJ2-7, reads EAGVAQSPRYKIIEKRQSVAFWCNPISGHATLYWYQQILGQGPKLLIQFQNNGVVDDSQLPKDRFSAERLKGVDSTLKIQPAKLEDSAVYLCASSPGLLATRDWDYEQYFGPGTRLTVT.

The chain is built from TRBV9 and TRBJ1-1; perhaps TRBD1 as D (5 bases). CDR1 SGDLS and CDR2 YYNGEE come from the germline V gene. This CDR3 has 15 residues. V lost 2 bases and J 0 bases, leaving 11 bases between the germline ends. Written as DNA, the CDR3 is TGTGCCAGCAGCGTTTCCCAGGGCATGAACACTGAAGCTTTCTTT. Translating gives CASSVSQGMNTEAFF.

The genes are TRBV6-6 and TRBJ2-7, with TRBD2 matching 7 bases. The CDR3 contains 14 residues. Germline loops: CDR1 MNHNY, CDR2 SVGAGI (reference sequence). Trimming took 4 bases from V and 6 from J; bases not matched to a gene: 9. In DNA form, the CDR3 reads TGTGCCAGCAGTTTTCGGCGGGAGCGTTCCGAGCAGTACTTC. The encoded protein is CASSFRRERSEQYF.

V usage is TRBV30 and J usage is TRBJ2-3, with 7 bases identical to TRBD2. There are 13 residues in the CDR3. Trimming removed 0 bases from V and 7 bases from J; junction bases left unmatched: 4. The germline gives CDR1 GTSNPN, CDR2 SVGIG (reference sequence). This chain's CDR3 is CAWSVNGRNTQYF. The CDR3 DNA is TGTGCCTGGAGTGTGAACGGGAGGAATACGCAGTATTTT. Full variable domain (missing parts from reference TRBV30 and TRBJ2-3): SQTIHQWPATLVQPVGSPLSLECTVEGTSNPNLYWYRQAAGRGLQLLFYSVGIGQISSEVPQNLSASRPQDRQFILSSKKLLLSDSGFYLCAWSVNGRNTQYFGPGTRLTVL.

The chain combines TRBV2 with TRBJ1-4; the D gene is possibly TRBD1 (6 bases). V was clipped by 7 bases and J by 8 bases, with 23 bases between them. The length of the CDR3 is 16 residues. Germline CDR1 and CDR2: SNHLY and FYNNEI. The CDR3 sequence: CASIGDPRAGEEKLFF. Here the CDR3 DNA reads TGTGCCAGCATCGGAGACCCCCGCGCAGGGGAGGAAAAACTGTTTTTT. Using reference TRBV2 and TRBJ1-4 for the parts outside the CDR3, the full variable domain is EPEVTQTPSHQVTQMGQEVILRCVPISNHLYFYWYRQILGQKVEFLVSFYNNEISEKSEIFDDQFSVERPDGSNFTLKIRSTKLEDSAMYFCASIGDPRAGEEKLFFGSGTQLSVL.

The rearrangement joins TRBV14 to TRBJ2-1; 8 bases are a match to TRBD2. This CDR3 is built from 16 residues. Germline V CDR1 and CDR2: SGHDN, FVKESK. V lost 1 base and J lost 4; bases outside the gene matches: 6. The CDR3 DNA sequence: TGTGCCAGCAGCCAAGCCTCTTTAGCGGGGTACAATGAGCAGTTCTTC. Encoded protein: CASSQASLAGYNEQFF.

V gene TRBV5-1 combines with J gene TRBJ2-7; no firm D call. Trimming took off 3 bases at V and 3 bases at J, with 10 bases between the two ends. This CDR3 contains 13 residues. Germline CDR1 SGHRS, CDR2 YFSETQ. CDR3 residues: CASSYGPNYEQYF. DNA of the CDR3: TGCGCCAGCAGCTATGGTCCCAACTACGAGCAGTACTTC.

This chain uses TRBV10-3 with TRBJ2-7; D is perhaps TRBD1 or TRBD2 (6 bases each). The germline CDR1 and CDR2 sequences are ENHRY and SYGVKD. The CDR3 runs 14 residues. The V and J ends lost 4 bases and 3 bases respectively, with 13 bases between them. The CDR3 DNA sequence: TGTGCCATCAGTGGGAGGGACAAGAGCTACGAGCAGTACTTC. This translates into CAISGRDKSYEQYF.

This clone was found once. The chain has TRBV7-2 and TRBJ2-7, with no clear D. CDR3 length: 14 amino acids. V was shortened by 1 base and J by 2 bases, with 9 bases between the two germline ends. Looked up from germline, CDR1 is SGHTA and CDR2 is FQGNSA. CDR3 region: CASSLEAGAYEQYF. CDR3 nucleotides: TGTGCCAGCAGCTTAGAGGCAGGAGCCTACGAGCAGTACTTC.

The chain has TRBV5-1 and TRBJ2-2, with TRBD1 as a possible D gene (6 bases). Trimming pared 2 bases from V and 5 bases from J, leaving 13 bases between. Germline V CDR1 and CDR2: SGHRS, YFSETQ. The CDR3 spans 15 residues. CDR3 in amino acids: CASSFSSGVTGELFF. CDR3 nucleotide sequence: TGCGCCAGCAGCTTCTCGTCAGGGGTTACCGGGGAGCTGTTTTTT.

This clone is a singleton in its sample. The chain couples TRBV28 to TRBJ2-1; possible D gene TRBD1, 5 bases. The CDR3 spans 14 residues. Trimming removed 5 bases from V and 2 bases from J, with 10 bases in between. Germline V gene lookup returns CDR1 MDHEN and CDR2 SYDVKM. The CDR3 sequence: CASSPLGPYNEQFF. CDR3 nucleotide sequence: TGTGCCAGCAGTCCATTGGGGCCCTACAATGAGCAGTTCTTC.

The chain has TRBV29-1 and TRBJ2-3; D tentatively reads TRBD1 or TRBD2 (5 bases each). V lost 7 bases, J lost 4 bases, and 9 bases lay in between. CDR1 and CDR2 from the germline V gene are SQVTM and ANQGSEA. This CDR3 region has 11 residues. The CDR3 DNA sequence: TGCAGCGCCAGGGAGCCAGATACGCAGTATTTT. Protein: CSAREPDTQYF.

The chain employs TRBV5-6 and TRBJ1-5; D possibly corresponds to TRBD1 (5 bases). This CDR3 spans 15 amino acids. The V gene lost 4 bases and the J gene lost 6 bases, with 17 bases spanning the gap. Germline-derived CDR1 and CDR2 are SGHDT and YYEEEE. The CDR3 here is CASSPGTLRGQPQHF. The CDR3 DNA follows: TGTGCCAGCAGCCCGGGTACTCTGAGGGGTCAGCCCCAGCATTTT.

This clone was seen a single time. The J gene is TRBJ1-1, the V gene TRBV6-5, with D perhaps TRBD1 (5 bases). The CDR3 has 16 amino acids. Trimming shortened V by 2 bases and J by 1 base, and 14 bases separated the two germline ends. The germline gives CDR1 MNHEY, CDR2 SVGAGI. CDR3 sequence (DNA): TGTGCCAGCAGTTACATCCCCAGGGTCGGGAACACTGAAGCTTTCTTT. It translates to CASSYIPRVGNTEAFF.

This clone was picked up one time. The chain links TRBV28 to TRBJ2-1, with unresolved D. V gave up 4 bases and J gave up 13 bases, with 14 bases separating them. Germline V gene lookup returns CDR1 MDHEN and CDR2 SYDVKM. This CDR3 spans 12 amino acids. The CDR3 protein is CASSSSPSAQFF. DNA for the CDR3: TGTGCCAGCAGTTCCTCTCCCTCTGCACAGTTCTTC.

This chain uses TRBV4-2 with TRBJ2-2; D uncertain. CDR3 size: 14 residues. The V end lost 3 bases, the J end lost 3 bases, and 8 bases lay between the germline ends. Germline CDR1 and CDR2: LGHNA and YNFKEQ. Here the CDR3 reads CASSQDTYTGELFF. As DNA, the CDR3 is TGTGCCAGCAGCCAGGATACCTACACCGGGGAGCTGTTTTTT.

The rearrangement joins TRBV19 to TRBJ1-5; TRBD1 might be the D (6 bases). Germline CDR1 and CDR2: LNHDA and SQIVND (reference sequence). Trimming left V 4 bases short and J 2 bases short, with 21 bases between. The CDR3 consists of 18 residues. For the CDR3, the DNA is TGTGCCAGTAGTACTATCCTGAGGGGGGCCCACGGCAATCAGCCCCAGCATTTT. It encodes CASSTILRGAHGNQPQHF.

The chain links TRBV5-6 to TRBJ1-1; perhaps TRBD1 as D (6 bases). Between the trimmed V and J ends, which lost 1 base and 0 bases, there was a span of 16 bases. This CDR3 region has 17 residues. The germline CDR1 and CDR2 sequences are SGHDT and YYEEEE. The CDR3 DNA reads as TGTGCCAGCAGCTTGAGGGGGAGGAACTCCATGAACACTGAAGCTTTCTTT. It encodes CASSLRGRNSMNTEAFF. Using reference TRBV5-6 and TRBJ1-1 for the parts outside the CDR3, the full variable domain is DAGVTQSPTHLIKTRGQQVTLRCSPKSGHDTVSWYQQALGQGPQFIFQYYEEEERQRGNFPDRFSGHQFPNYSSELNVNALLLGDSALYLCASSLRGRNSMNTEAFFGQGTRLTVV.

The genes are TRBV7-3 and TRBJ2-5; a possible D gene is TRBD1 (6 bases). Trimming stripped 6 bases from V and 6 bases from J, with 17 bases between. Germline V gene data show CDR1 as SGHTA and CDR2 as FQGTGA. The CDR3 consists of 14 residues. The CDR3 spells CASSHDRFGKTQYF. In nucleotides, the CDR3 is TGTGCCAGCAGTCACGACAGGTTCGGGAAGACCCAGTACTTC.

The CDR3 bases are TGTGCCAGCCATAGATACTACGAGCAGTACTTC. Encoded protein: CASHRYYEQYF. The chain couples TRBV28 to TRBJ2-7; D remains unclear. Trimming cost V 8 bases and J 3 bases, with 8 bases left between them. In germline, CDR1 is MDHEN, CDR2 SYDVKM. This CDR3 is 11 amino acids long.

The rearrangement uses TRBV7-3 and TRBJ2-2; 12 bases map to TRBD2. V trimming: 5 bases; J trimming: 0 bases; junction bases outside the gene matches: 7. Germline CDR1 SGHTA, CDR2 FQGTGA. The CDR3 has 18 residues. CDR3 protein: CASSLGLAGGPNTGELFF. Written as DNA, the CDR3 is TGTGCCAGCAGCCTTGGTCTAGCGGGAGGGCCGAACACCGGGGAGCTGTTTTTT. Variable domain in full (rest from reference TRBV7-3 and TRBJ2-2): GAGVSQTPSNKVTEKGKYVELRCDPISGHTALYWYRQSLGQGPEFLIYFQGTGAADDSGLPNDRFFAVRPEGSVSTLKIQRTERGDSAVYLCASSLGLAGGPNTGELFFGEGSRLTVL.

The chain couples TRBV5-6 to TRBJ2-3; D is unresolved. V was trimmed by 0 bases and J by 1 base, leaving 9 bases between them. The CDR3 covers 15 residues. The V gene's germline CDR1 is SGHDT and CDR2 YYEEEE. This CDR3 is CASSLVEVGTDTQYF. In DNA, the CDR3 is TGTGCCAGCAGCTTGGTTGAGGTCGGCACAGATACGCAGTATTTT. Full variable domain (missing parts from reference TRBV5-6 and TRBJ2-3): DAGVTQSPTHLIKTRGQQVTLRCSPKSGHDTVSWYQQALGQGPQFIFQYYEEEERQRGNFPDRFSGHQFPNYSSELNVNALLLGDSALYLCASSLVEVGTDTQYFGPGTRLTVL.

The chain has TRBV28 and TRBJ2-3; tentative D call: TRBD1 (6 bases). Per the germline V gene, CDR1 is MDHEN and CDR2 is SYDVKM. The germline V and J ends were trimmed by 6 bases and 2 bases, with 12 bases remaining between them. The CDR3 has 14 residues. CDR3 protein: CASRGTFHTDTQYF. The DNA of the CDR3 is TGTGCCAGCAGGGGGACATTCCACACAGATACGCAGTATTTT.

The chain employs TRBV10-2 and TRBJ2-7; the match to TRBD1 covers 7 bases. The CDR3 sequence is 17 residues long. Germline-derived CDR1 and CDR2 are WSHSY and SAAADI. V shed 7 bases, J shed 3 bases, and the junction held 18 bases outside the gene matches. The CDR3 protein is CASTTTLPRGQIYEQYF. In DNA, the CDR3 is TGCGCCAGCACCACCACCTTACCAAGGGGGCAAATCTACGAGCAGTACTTC.

To note about this clone: The junction departs from germline at one end; a sequencing error may be responsible. The V gene is TRBV7-2, the J gene TRBJ1-1; D is unclear. This CDR3 is built from 14 residues. Per germline, CDR1 SGHTA and CDR2 FQGNSA. The chain's CDR3 is CASSLAWGNTEAFF. The CDR3 DNA follows: TGTGCCAGCAGCCTAGCCTGGGGGAACACTGAAGCTTTCTTT.